A single sample is the source of the 32 T cell receptor beta chains below, sequenced in a study of control samples from healthy donors and cancer patients. Profiling relied on immunoSEQ multiplex PCR, and the TCRdb table lists in-frame clones only, not all of them. The sample has 150,000 to 200,000 clones, around 90% seen once. The sample comprised blood. All receptors come from a woman aged 40 to 55 in good health.

The V and J genes are TRBV3-1 (or the pseudogene TRBV3-2) and TRBJ1-1; a weak D match, TRBD1 (5 bases). V was trimmed by 3 bases and J by 1 base, leaving 9 bases between them. Per germline, CDR1 LGHDT and CDR2 YNNKEL (reference sequence). The CDR3 totals 14 residues. The CDR3 sequence is CASSQTVSNTEAFF. DNA for the CDR3: TGTGCCAGCAGCCAGACAGTCTCGAACACTGAAGCTTTCTTT.

This clone has a single count. This sequence joins TRBV3-1 (or the pseudogene TRBV3-2) and TRBJ1-3; D is unclear. The V and J ends lost 1 base and 5 bases respectively, with 6 bases between them. CDR1 is LGHDT, CDR2 YNNKEL, per germline (reference sequence). The CDR3 covers 13 residues. Here the CDR3 DNA reads TGTGCCAGCAGCCAAGTTCGTAGAAACACCATATATTTT. It translates to CASSQVRRNTIYF.

The CDR3: CASSSLSSYNEQFF. CDR3 sequence (DNA): TGTGCCAGCAGTTCATTAAGCTCCTACAATGAGCAGTTCTTC. This chain links TRBV27 with TRBJ2-1; D not certain. There are 14 residues in the CDR3. V shed 4 bases and J shed 0 bases, with 7 bases lying between them. Per germline, CDR1 MNHEY and CDR2 SMNVEV (reference sequence).

CDR3 bases: TGTGCCAGCAGCCAAGGGGACAATGAGCAGTTCTTC. This gives the protein CASSQGDNEQFF. The rearrangement uses TRBV3-1 (or the pseudogene TRBV3-2) and TRBJ2-1; the D is unclear. The CDR3 has 12 residues. V lost 1 base, J lost 5 bases, and 3 bases lay in between. From germline, CDR1 is LGHDT and CDR2 YNNKEL (reference sequence).

In regard to this clone: Other DNA sequences of this sample code for an identical CDR3. The rearrangement uses TRBV5-4 and TRBJ1-2, with TRBD1 matching over 8 bases. This CDR3 comprises 13 residues. In germline, CDR1 is SGHNT, CDR2 YYREEE (reference sequence). V shed 3 bases, J shed 3 bases, and the junction held 1 base outside the gene matches. The CDR3 sequence: CASSSTGDYGYTF. As DNA, the CDR3 is TGTGCCAGCAGCTCGACAGGGGACTATGGCTACACCTTC.

This clone appeared once. The genes are TRBV4-2 and TRBJ2-7; possible D gene TRBD1, 6 bases. CDR3 length: 15 amino acids. Trimming took 4 bases from V and 2 from J, leaving 15 bases between them. From germline, CDR1 is LGHNA and CDR2 YNFKEQ. CDR3 coding DNA: TGTGCCAGCAGCCCTAACAGGGCCGGGGCCTACGAGCAGTACTTC. It yields the protein CASSPNRAGAYEQYF.

V gene TRBV7-7 combines with J gene TRBJ2-5; 7 nucleotides align to TRBD1. CDR1 SSHAT and CDR2 FNYEAQ come from the germline V gene (reference sequence). The CDR3 extends over 14 amino acids. V dropped 6 bases and J dropped 2; count of bases not matched to a gene: 6. The CDR3 region is CASSSWTGQETQYF. The CDR3 DNA is TGTGCCAGCAGTTCTTGGACAGGTCAAGAGACCCAGTACTTC.

V and J are TRBV5-5 and TRBJ2-5, with D unclear. The CDR3 is 13 amino acids. Between the trimmed V and J ends, which lost 1 base and 5 bases, there was a span of 9 bases. CDR1 and CDR2 from the germline V gene are SGHKS and YYEKEE (reference sequence). CDR3 DNA sequence: TGTGCCAGCAGCTTGCATGTGGGGGAGACCCAGTACTTC. Encoded protein: CASSLHVGETQYF.

This clone showed up just a few times. The rearrangement joins TRBV6-1 to TRBJ2-7, with a tentative D call TRBD2 (5 bases). Germline V lookup: CDR1 MNHNS, CDR2 SASEGT. This CDR3 spans 16 amino acids. Trimming shortened V by 2 bases and J by 3 bases, and 17 bases separated the two germline ends. CDR3 amino acids: CASSERSGVEGYEQYF. CDR3 bases: TGTGCCAGCAGTGAAAGGTCGGGCGTCGAGGGCTACGAGCAGTACTTC.

The CDR3 loop is CASSYSPGGVSGELFF. The CDR3 DNA reads as TGTGCCAGCAGTTACAGTCCAGGAGGGGTGTCCGGGGAGCTGTTTTTT. V usage is TRBV6-5 and J usage is TRBJ2-2; possible D gene TRBD2, 6 bases. V gave up 2 bases and J gave up 6 bases, with 16 bases separating them. CDR3 length: 16 residues. Germline V CDR1 and CDR2: MNHEY, SVGAGI.

The rearrangement links TRBV25-1 to TRBJ2-5; D possibly corresponds to TRBD2 (5 bases). The ends were cut back, 0 bases at V and 2 bases at J, with 7 bases in the middle. CDR1 and CDR2 from the germline V gene are MGHDK and SYGVNS. The CDR3 is 14 residues long. DNA for the CDR3: TGTGCCAGCAGTGAATACGGGATACAAGAGACCCAGTACTTC. Protein product: CASSEYGIQETQYF.

V gene TRBV7-9 combines with J gene TRBJ1-1, with 10 bases aligning to TRBD1. Germline trimming cut 4 bases from V and 3 bases from J; bases unmatched to any gene: 11. The CDR3 is 17 amino acids. Per the germline V gene, CDR1 is SEHNR and CDR2 is FQNEAQ (reference sequence). CDR3 sequence: CASSSARDRGVYTEAFF. Written as DNA, the CDR3 is TGTGCCAGCAGCTCCGCCCGGGACAGGGGTGTGTACACTGAAGCTTTCTTT.

This clone was counted only a few times. DNA for the CDR3: TGTGCCAGTAAGGATAGCGGGGGGCCAGGGGAGACCCAGTACTTC. This encodes CASKDSGGPGETQYF. The J gene is TRBJ2-5, the V gene TRBV19, with 10 bases identical to TRBD2. The CDR3 extends over 15 amino acids. V trimming: 7 bases; J trimming: 5 bases; junction bases outside the gene matches: 10. Germline V gives CDR1 LNHDA, CDR2 SQIVND (reference sequence).

This chain joins TRBV7-6 and TRBJ1-6; the match to TRBD1 covers 10 bases. With 9 bases clipped from V and 7 bases from J, the junction kept 15 bases outside the gene matches. Per germline, CDR1 SGHVS and CDR2 FNYEAQ. This CDR3 region has 17 residues. The CDR3 spells CASGKSSGTGDNSPLHF. CDR3 nucleotide sequence: TGTGCCAGTGGGAAGAGCAGCGGGACAGGGGACAATTCACCCCTCCACTTT.

This clone has more than one count but fewer than ten. The rearrangement joins TRBV19 to TRBJ1-1, with unresolved D. V was pared by 6 bases and J by 6 bases, with 11 bases between. CDR1 and CDR2 (germline): LNHDA, SQIVND (reference sequence). The CDR3 has 12 residues. This CDR3 reads CASRRWAAEAFF. CDR3 DNA sequence: TGTGCCAGTAGACGGTGGGCCGCTGAAGCTTTCTTT.

The chain couples TRBV4-1 to TRBJ2-3, with D possibly TRBD1 on 5 matching bases. Trimming removed 0 bases from V and 5 bases from J, with 15 bases in between. Per the germline V gene, CDR1 is MGHRA and CDR2 is YSYEKL. The length of the CDR3 is 16 residues. DNA for the CDR3: TGCGCCAGCAGCCAAGATCAGTGGGGCCTACGAGATACGCAGTATTTT. This encodes CASSQDQWGLRDTQYF.

The chain couples TRBV19 to TRBJ2-1; weak D call: TRBD2 (6 bases). The CDR3 loop spans 13 amino acids. The V end was cut by 5 bases, the J end by 9 bases, with 14 bases between. Germline CDR1 and CDR2: LNHDA and SQIVND (reference sequence). Here the CDR3 DNA reads TGTGCCAGTAGTTTACTAGCTCTCGGTGAGCAGTTCTTC. It specifies CASSLLALGEQFF. The complete variable domain, with remaining parts taken from reference TRBV19 and TRBJ2-1, reads DGGITQSPKYLFRKEGQNVTLSCEQNLNHDAMYWYRQDPGQGLRLIYYSQIVNDFQKGDIAEGYSVSREKKESFPLTVTSAQKNPTAFYLCASSLLALGEQFFGPGTRLTVL.

J is TRBJ1-4 and V is TRBV2, with D perhaps matching TRBD1 (6 bases). CDR3 length: 14 residues. Between the trimmed V and J ends, which lost 3 bases and 2 bases, there was a span of 7 bases. The germline V gene has CDR1 SNHLY and CDR2 FYNNEI. The CDR3 DNA follows: TGTGCCAGCAGTGATCAGGGGACTAATGAAAAACTGTTTTTT. Its protein is CASSDQGTNEKLFF.

CDR3 loop: CSVEDLGAGEQNEQFF. DNA for the CDR3: TGCAGCGTTGAAGACCTGGGGGCAGGGGAACAAAATGAGCAGTTCTTC. The rearrangement links TRBV29-1 to TRBJ2-1; D is perhaps TRBD1 (6 bases). This CDR3 is 16 amino acids long. V gave up 0 bases and J gave up 7 bases, with 19 bases separating them. From germline, CDR1 is SQVTM and CDR2 ANQGSEA.

The chain has TRBV9 and TRBJ2-3; weak D call: TRBD1 (5 bases). CDR3 length equals 12 residues. Trimming stripped 3 bases from V and 3 bases from J, with 5 bases between. The germline V gene has CDR1 SGDLS and CDR2 YYNGEE. In DNA form, the CDR3 reads TGTGCCAGCAGCGAGGGGACAGATACGCAGTATTTT. This sequence encodes CASSEGTDTQYF.

The rearrangement uses TRBV7-8 and TRBJ1-2; D is possibly TRBD1 (5 bases). The V end lost 4 bases, the J end lost 12 bases, and 12 bases lay between the germline ends. The CDR3 covers 11 residues. Germline V CDR1 and CDR2: SGHVS, FQNEAQ. The CDR3 DNA is TGTGCCAGCAGCTCGGGGCCACTCGACACCTTC. It is translated as CASSSGPLDTF.

The genes are TRBV15 and TRBJ1-4; 7 bases are shared with TRBD1. The junction had 4 bases not matched to a gene; V was cut back by 3 bases and J by 0 bases. This CDR3 has 16 residues. The germline V gene has CDR1 LNHNV and CDR2 YYDKDF (reference sequence). CDR3 sequence reads: CATSSITGATNEKLFF. CDR3 coding DNA: TGTGCCACCAGCAGCATTACAGGGGCAACTAATGAAAAACTGTTTTTT. The full variable domain, rest sourced from reference TRBV15 and TRBJ1-4, is DAMVIQNPRYQVTQFGKPVTLSCSQTLNHNVMYWYQQKSSQAPKLLFHYYDKDFNNEADTPDNFQSRRPNTSFCFLDIRSPGLGDTAMYLCATSSITGATNEKLFFGSGTQLSVL.

The chain has TRBV24-1 and TRBJ2-3; 10 bases map to TRBD1. V lost 4 bases and J lost 2; bases outside the gene matches: 5. Germline V gene sequence: CDR1 KGHDR, CDR2 SFDVKD. This CDR3 is 16 amino acids long. The CDR3 DNA is TGTGCCACCAGTGACTCCGGGACAGGGGTCACAGATACGCAGTATTTT. Encoded protein: CATSDSGTGVTDTQYF.

Only one count was recorded for this clone. Here the CDR3 DNA reads TGTGCCAGCAGCTTAGACGGAAACACCGGGGAGCTGTTTTTT. Its protein is CASSLDGNTGELFF. The V call is TRBV7-9, the J call TRBJ2-2, with D unclear. V gave up 1 base and J gave up 2 bases, with 5 bases separating them. Per germline, CDR1 SEHNR and CDR2 FQNEAQ (reference sequence). The length of the CDR3 is 14 residues.

This clone appeared a single time. The chain links TRBV5-5 to TRBJ2-3; 8 nucleotides agree with TRBD2. Germline V lookup: CDR1 SGHKS, CDR2 YYEKEE (reference sequence). V dropped 2 bases and J dropped 5; count of bases not matched to a gene: 4. This CDR3 comprises 14 residues. The CDR3 region is CASSFVAGGDTQYF. CDR3 nucleotides: TGTGCCAGCAGCTTTGTGGCGGGAGGAGATACGCAGTATTTT.

The chain carries TRBV29-1 and TRBJ1-1; 8 bases map to TRBD1. The CDR3 contains 13 residues. V dropped 7 bases and J dropped 3; count of bases not matched to a gene: 7. Per germline, CDR1 SQVTM and CDR2 ANQGSEA. The CDR3 region is CSDMTGVYTEAFF. The CDR3 nucleotides read TGCAGCGACATGACAGGGGTATACACTGAAGCTTTCTTT.

V and J are TRBV5-1 and TRBJ1-1, with a weak D call TRBD1 (5 bases). The CDR3 totals 14 residues. Germline values: CDR1 SGHRS, CDR2 YFSETQ. With 4 bases removed from V and 0 bases from J, the gap between germline ends came to 10 bases. In nucleotides, the CDR3 is TGCGCCAGCAGCATCGGGACGGTGAACACTGAAGCTTTCTTT. Encoded protein: CASSIGTVNTEAFF.

V gene TRBV4-2 combines with J gene TRBJ2-5; a possible D gene is TRBD2 (6 bases). The CDR3 spans 15 residues. Germline V gives CDR1 LGHNA, CDR2 YNFKEQ. With 0 bases removed from V and 9 bases from J, the gap between germline ends came to 17 bases. CDR3 in amino acids: CASSQDLGPGGAQYF. CDR3 bases: TGTGCCAGCAGCCAAGATTTGGGCCCCGGGGGAGCCCAGTACTTC.

The chain couples TRBV12-3 or TRBV12-4 to TRBJ2-7; D uncertain. The CDR3 loop spans 13 amino acids. V was clipped by 5 bases and J by 2 bases, with 10 bases between them. The CDR3 protein is CASSPLITYEQYF. In DNA form, the CDR3 reads TGTGCCAGCAGTCCCCTTATTACCTACGAGCAGTACTTC.

The V gene is TRBV4-1, the J gene TRBJ2-2; 8 bases are shared with TRBD2. Trimming removed 0 bases from V and 1 base from J; junction bases left unmatched: 7. From germline, CDR1 is MGHRA and CDR2 YSYEKL. This CDR3 region has 18 residues. As DNA, the CDR3 is TGCGCCAGCAGCCAAGAGGCCAGCGGGGGCAAGAACACCGGGGAGCTGTTTTTT. Residues: CASSQEASGGKNTGELFF.

The V call is TRBV5-1, the J call TRBJ1-2; 8 nucleotides match TRBD1. The CDR3 totals 14 residues. The V segment lost 6 bases and the J segment 4 bases; nucleotides outside the gene matches: 8. Per the germline V gene, CDR1 is SGHRS and CDR2 is YFSETQ. The DNA for the CDR3 is TGCGCCAGCAAGAGATCCGACAGGGGCTATGGCTACACCTTC. Translation: CASKRSDRGYGYTF.

The rearrangement links TRBV5-5 to TRBJ2-5, with 8 bases that match TRBD1. V lost 5 bases, J lost 1 base, and 10 bases stayed unmatched. From germline, CDR1 is SGHKS and CDR2 YYEKEE (reference sequence). The CDR3 runs to 16 residues. The chain's CDR3 is CASRAGTGGVQETQYF. The CDR3 coding sequence is TGTGCCAGCAGGGCCGGGACAGGAGGGGTCCAAGAGACCCAGTACTTC. The complete variable domain, with remaining parts taken from reference TRBV5-5 and TRBJ2-5, reads DAGVTQSPTHLIKTRGQQVTLRCSPISGHKSVSWYQQVLGQGPQFIFQYYEKEERGRGNFPDRFSARQFPNYSSELNVNALLLGDSALYLCASRAGTGGVQETQYFGPGTRLLVL.